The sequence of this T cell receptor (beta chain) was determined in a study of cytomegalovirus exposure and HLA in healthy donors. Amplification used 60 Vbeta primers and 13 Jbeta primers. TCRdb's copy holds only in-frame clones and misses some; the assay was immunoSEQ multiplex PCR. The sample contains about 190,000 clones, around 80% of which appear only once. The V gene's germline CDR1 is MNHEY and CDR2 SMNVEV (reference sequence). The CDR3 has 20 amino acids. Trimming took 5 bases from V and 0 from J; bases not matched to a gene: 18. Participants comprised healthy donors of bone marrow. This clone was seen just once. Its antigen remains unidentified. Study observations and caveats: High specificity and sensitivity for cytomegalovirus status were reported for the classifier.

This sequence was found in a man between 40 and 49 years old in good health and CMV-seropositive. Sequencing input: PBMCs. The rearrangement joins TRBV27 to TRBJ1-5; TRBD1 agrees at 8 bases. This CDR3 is CASSPLPSRQGRNSNQPQHF. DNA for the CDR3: TGTGCCAGCAGTCCCCTCCCGTCCCGACAGGGGAGGAATAGCAATCAGCCCCAGCATTTT.